Detailed here is one T cell receptor (beta chain). Its antigen is undetermined. This CDR3 contains 17 residues. From germline, CDR1 is SGHAT and CDR2 FQNNGV. V was shortened by 5 bases and J by 0 bases, with 19 bases between the two germline ends. For repertoire sequencing, the TCR beta CDR3 regions were amplified from RNA transcripts. RT-PCR with HTBI primers came first, then second-round multiplex PCR. Each CDR3 protein is one row after TCRdb ran MiXCR on the multiplex PCR reads. Of around 590,000 distinct CDR3 sequences listed, approximately 37% are singletons. This entry comes from a study of Graves' ophthalmopathy and Graves' hyperthyroidism. Looking at the study overall: Hyperthyroidism was considered stable when no ophthalmopathy appeared within 18 months of follow-up. Findings and limits, study-wide: A roughly 81% specificity and about 90% sensitivity were achieved by a 13-signature model that separated ophthalmopathy from stable hyperthyroidism.

The TCR sequence derives from an adult man with Graves' hyperthyroidism. The chain combines TRBV11-2 with TRBJ1-1, with D unresolved. Material for sequencing was peripheral blood or thyroid tissue (not recorded which). CDR3 sequence: CASSPTHRTELNTEAFF. The CDR3 DNA reads TGTGCCAGCAGCCCGACGCATCGGACGGAATTGAACACTGAAGCTTTCTTT.